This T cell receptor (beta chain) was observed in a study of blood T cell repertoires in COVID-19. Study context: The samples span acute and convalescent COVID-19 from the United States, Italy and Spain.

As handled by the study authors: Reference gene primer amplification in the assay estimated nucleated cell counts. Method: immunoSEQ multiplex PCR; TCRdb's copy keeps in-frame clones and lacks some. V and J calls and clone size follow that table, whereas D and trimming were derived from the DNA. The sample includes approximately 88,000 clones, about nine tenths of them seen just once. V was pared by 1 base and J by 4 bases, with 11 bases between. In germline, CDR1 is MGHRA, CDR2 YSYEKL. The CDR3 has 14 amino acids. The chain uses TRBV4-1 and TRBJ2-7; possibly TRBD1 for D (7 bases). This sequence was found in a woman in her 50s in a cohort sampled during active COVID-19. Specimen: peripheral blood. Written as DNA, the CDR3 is TGCGCCAGCAGCCAAGGCAGGGGGGATTACGAGCAGTACTTC. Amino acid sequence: CASSQGRGDYEQYF.